This T cell receptor beta chain was documented in a study of cytomegalovirus exposure and HLA in healthy donors. TCRdb's copy holds only in-frame clones and misses some; the assay was immunoSEQ multiplex PCR. The table lists 250,000 or so clones, about 90% of them singletons. What was sequenced was PBMCs. The sequence derives from a man in his late teens or twenties in good health and CMV-seropositive.

The CDR3 spells CSVGQGLRNEQFF. The CDR3 bases are TGCAGCGTTGGCCAGGGTTTGCGCAATGAGCAGTTCTTC. The V call is TRBV29-1, the J call TRBJ2-1, with TRBD1 as a possible D gene (5 bases). V lost 4 bases and J 6 bases, leaving 13 bases between the germline ends. The germline V gene encodes CDR1 SQVTM and CDR2 ANQGSEA. This CDR3 region has 13 residues.